A single sample is the source of the 25 T cell receptor beta chains below, sequenced in a study of CD8+CD57+ T cells in acquired aplastic anemia. TCR beta VDJ combinations and CDR3 sequences were profiled from genomic DNA. One entry per CDR3 protein results from TCRdb running MiXCR on the reads. The repertoire includes 200,000 to 250,000 distinct CDR3 sequences, 55% to 65% of them detected once, and around three fifths sits in the top ten. Sequencing involved patients with CD8+CD57+ cell expansion previously shown by flow cytometry. Sequencing used sorted CD4+, CD8+, or CD8+CD57+ T cells (not recorded which) from PBMCs. Receptors were obtained from a human donor with aplastic anemia.

Details on this clonotype: One end of the junction does not line up with germline, which may come from a read error. The rearrangement joins TRBV20-1 to TRBJ2-5; no clear D. Germline CDR1 is DFQATT and CDR2 is SNEGSKA (reference sequence). The CDR3 has 12 residues. DNA for the CDR3: TGCAGTGCTAGGCGGTACCAAGAGACCCAGTATTTC. It translates to CSARRYQETQYF.

This chain connects TRBV5-6 to TRBJ2-7, with TRBD2 matching 11 bases. The ends lost 4 bases at V and 3 bases at J; junction bases unmatched: 9. Germline assignment: CDR1 SGHDT and CDR2 YYEEEE. This CDR3 is 16 amino acids long. CDR3 DNA: TGTGCCAGCAGCGGTCCGGGACTAGCGGTGATCTACGAGCAGTACTTC. It encodes CASSGPGLAVIYEQYF.

This chain connects TRBV20-1 to TRBJ1-2; D unresolved. This CDR3 has 13 residues. Germline lookup yields CDR1 DFQATT and CDR2 SNEGSKA (reference sequence). Trimming pared 5 bases from V and 0 bases from J, leaving 10 bases between. The CDR3 sequence is CSARRGANYGYTF. CDR3 in DNA: TGCAGTGCTCGAAGAGGAGCTAACTATGGCTACACCTTC.

The chain couples TRBV7-2 to TRBJ1-1; 7 positions match TRBD1. The CDR3 is 14 amino acids. V lost 4 bases and J lost 2; bases outside the gene matches: 4. Per the germline V gene, CDR1 is SGHTA and CDR2 is FQGNSA. The CDR3 region has the DNA TGTGCCAGCAGCTGGGGACAGACTAACACTGAAGCTTTCTTT. Its protein is CASSWGQTNTEAFF.

The chain combines TRBV7-2 with TRBJ1-2; the D gene is possibly TRBD1 (5 bases). Germline values: CDR1 SGHTA, CDR2 FQGNSA. V lost 2 bases and J 0 bases, leaving 10 bases between the germline ends. This CDR3 is 15 amino acids long. CDR3 region: CASSLSMTANYGYTF. CDR3 bases: TGTGCCAGCAGCTTAAGCATGACAGCTAACTATGGCTACACCTTC.

The chain joins TRBV29-1 to TRBJ2-5; tentatively, D is TRBD1 or TRBD2 (5 bases each). In germline, CDR1 is SQVTM, CDR2 ANQGSEA. V was trimmed by 4 bases and J by 7 bases, leaving 10 bases between them. The length of the CDR3 is 11 residues. The CDR3: CSVASGGTQYF. In nucleotides, the CDR3 is TGCAGCGTTGCTTCTGGGGGGACCCAGTACTTC.

The table lists this clonotype with a few counts. This chain links TRBV9 with TRBJ1-2; tentatively, D is TRBD1 (6 bases). From germline, CDR1 is SGDLS and CDR2 YYNGEE. The V and J ends lost 7 bases and 6 bases respectively, with 13 bases between them. This CDR3 contains 12 residues. The CDR3 loop reads CASYRAAHGYTF. The DNA for the CDR3 is TGTGCCAGCTACAGGGCCGCTCATGGCTACACCTTC.

In its sample, this clonotype was seen many times. This chain joins TRBV30 and TRBJ2-7, with no clear D. V lost 8 bases, J lost 6 bases, and 20 bases lay in between. The CDR3 is 13 amino acids. Germline-derived CDR1 and CDR2 are GTSNPN and SVGIG (reference sequence). The CDR3 DNA reads as TGTGCCGCGGTGGCACCACCTCAGAGCGAGCAGTACTTC. Its translation: CAAVAPPQSEQYF. Filled out from reference TRBV30 and TRBJ2-7, the complete variable domain reads SQTIHQWPATLVQPVGSPLSLECTVEGTSNPNLYWYRQAAGRGLQLLFYSVGIGQISSEVPQNLSASRPQDRQFILSSKKLLLSDSGFYLCAAVAPPQSEQYFGPGTRLTVT.

Comment on this clonotype: A junction end diverges from the germline sequence, so it may reflect a read error. The rearrangement uses TRBV7-7 and TRBJ2-3; the D is unclear. This CDR3 is built from 13 residues. From germline, CDR1 is SSHAT and CDR2 FNYEAQ (reference sequence). CDR3 in amino acids: CASSVGSGDTQYF. CDR3 nucleotides: TGTGCTAGCAGCGTCGGATCTGGTGATACGCAGTATTTT.

The chain combines TRBV6-4 with TRBJ1-1; 7 nucleotides line up with TRBD1. Germline V gene lookup returns CDR1 MRHNA and CDR2 SNTAGT. The CDR3 totals 14 residues. With 6 bases clipped from V and 1 base from J, the junction kept 5 bases outside the gene matches. The CDR3 sequence: CASRLGQANTEAFF. As DNA, the CDR3 is TGTGCCAGCAGGCTCGGACAGGCGAACACTGAAGCTTTCTTT.

This clonotype was observed a single time. This chain uses TRBV25-1 with TRBJ2-5; D ambiguous. Trimming stripped 1 base from V and 0 bases from J, with 6 bases between. CDR1 MGHDK and CDR2 SYGVNS come from the germline V gene. The CDR3 has 14 residues. CDR3 region: CASSEFGYQETQYF. CDR3 bases: TGTGCCAGCAGTGAATTCGGGTACCAAGAGACCCAGTACTTC.

This chain joins TRBV5-4 and TRBJ1-6; TRBD1 is a possible D gene (6 bases). Germline V CDR1 and CDR2: SGHNT, YYREEE (reference sequence). V lost 1 base, J lost 7 bases, and 9 bases lay in between. The length of the CDR3 is 14 residues. The CDR3 sequence is CASSLRGVNSPLHF. The CDR3 region has the DNA TGTGCCAGCAGCTTGAGGGGGGTGAATTCACCCCTCCACTTT.

This chain joins TRBV28 and TRBJ2-3; D might be TRBD1 (6 bases). Germline CDR1 reads MDHEN; CDR2 reads SYDVKM. There are 17 residues in the CDR3. V was trimmed by 9 bases and J by 5 bases, leaving 27 bases between them. The CDR3 here is CASSPADRTIGVDTQYF. The CDR3 DNA sequence: TGTGCCAGTTCCCCCGCCGACAGGACAATAGGGGTAGATACGCAGTATTTT.

The chain carries TRBV24-1 and TRBJ1-1, with no clear D. CDR1 and CDR2 (germline): KGHDR, SFDVKD. Deletions cut 5 bases from V and 8 bases from J, with 8 bases between. The CDR3 consists of 11 residues. CDR3 bases: TGTGCCACCAGTGCGGGCTTAGAAGCTTTCTTT. This encodes CATSAGLEAFF.

The V call is TRBV19, the J call TRBJ2-2; D unclear. CDR1 LNHDA and CDR2 SQIVND come from the germline V gene (reference sequence). V lost 6 bases to trimming and J lost 5 bases, with 16 bases between them. This CDR3 has 15 residues. The CDR3 here is CASRTPELGTGELFF. CDR3 DNA sequence: TGTGCCAGTAGGACTCCCGAGCTTGGGACCGGGGAGCTGTTTTTT.

J is TRBJ1-6 and V is TRBV19; a weak D match, TRBD1 (5 bases). The CDR3 covers 14 residues. Germline lookup yields CDR1 LNHDA and CDR2 SQIVND (reference sequence). The V end lost 7 bases, the J end lost 10 bases, and 17 bases lay between the germline ends. CDR3 sequence: CASNMGGSESPLHF. In DNA, the CDR3 is TGTGCCAGTAACATGGGGGGTAGCGAATCACCCCTCCACTTT.

This sequence joins TRBV2 and TRBJ1-4; D might be TRBD1 (6 bases). In germline, CDR1 is SNHLY, CDR2 FYNNEI. CDR3 size: 15 residues. Trimming left V 4 bases short and J 0 bases short, with 9 bases between. The CDR3 loop reads CASSGTVATNEKLFF. The CDR3 DNA sequence: TGTGCCAGCAGTGGGACAGTTGCAACTAATGAAAAACTGTTTTTT.

A remark on this clonotype: At one of its ends the junction is not consistent with the germline gene, which may arise from a read error. This chain connects TRBV7-6 to TRBJ2-2; D call uncertain. Germline CDR1 reads SGHVS; CDR2 reads FNYEAQ. This CDR3 is 13 amino acids long. The CDR3 loop reads CASTAEATEELFF. The CDR3 DNA is TGTGCCAGCACTGCTGAAGCCACCGAGGAGCTGTTTTTT.

The chain couples TRBV11-2 to TRBJ1-1, with D possibly being TRBD1 (5 bases). The CDR3 has 13 residues. Germline loops: CDR1 SGHAT, CDR2 FQNNGV. The V end was cut by 3 bases, the J end by 4 bases, with 9 bases between. This CDR3 reads CASSFRASTEAFF. CDR3 bases: TGTGCCAGCAGCTTCAGGGCAAGCACTGAAGCTTTCTTT.

V is TRBV9 and J is TRBJ2-5, with D unresolved. V was shortened by 0 bases and J by 0 bases, with 6 bases between the two germline ends. Germline-derived CDR1 and CDR2 are SGDLS and YYNGEE. CDR3 size: 14 residues. The CDR3 reads CASSVAPDQETQYF. CDR3 DNA: TGTGCCAGCAGCGTAGCTCCAGACCAAGAGACCCAGTACTTC. Complete variable domain (other parts from reference TRBV9 and TRBJ2-5): DSGVTQTPKHLITATGQRVTLRCSPRSGDLSVYWYQQSLDQGLQFLIQYYNGEERAKGNILERFSAQQFPDLHSELNLSSLELGDSALYFCASSVAPDQETQYFGPGTRLLVL.

The chain has TRBV25-1 and TRBJ1-6, with TRBD1 as a possible D gene (6 bases). CDR3 length equals 15 residues. Trimming pared 5 bases from V and 11 bases from J, leaving 19 bases between. Germline assignment: CDR1 MGHDK and CDR2 SYGVNS. The CDR3 loop reads CASSYQGGGKAPLHF. CDR3 nucleotides: TGTGCCAGCAGTTACCAAGGGGGGGGTAAGGCACCCCTCCACTTT.

The chain recombines TRBV6-2 or TRBV6-3 with TRBJ1-1; D is unclear. The CDR3 loop spans 15 amino acids. The V and J ends lost 6 bases and 0 bases respectively, with 14 bases between them. Germline V gives CDR1 MNHEY, CDR2 SVGEGT. The CDR3 DNA follows: TGTGCCAGCAGCAATTTAGAGGACCTGAACACTGAAGCTTTCTTT. As protein: CASSNLEDLNTEAFF.

CDR3 DNA sequence: TGTGCCAGCAGCTTAAGGAGTCGGACTAGCGGGGCCCCAGATACGCAGTATTTT. It encodes CASSLRSRTSGAPDTQYF. This chain connects TRBV7-2 to TRBJ2-3, with TRBD2 matching over 12 bases. This CDR3 comprises 18 residues. Germline assignment: CDR1 SGHTA and CDR2 FQGNSA. J gave up 4 bases and V 2 bases, and 10 bases lay outside the gene matches.

The chain links TRBV24-1 to TRBJ2-5, with a weak D call TRBD1 (6 bases). V lost 4 bases and J 5 bases, leaving 13 bases between the germline ends. This CDR3 spans 14 amino acids. Germline CDR1 is KGHDR and CDR2 is SFDVKD. The CDR3 spells CATSDAQGIETQYF. In DNA, the CDR3 is TGTGCCACCAGTGACGCACAGGGTATTGAGACCCAGTACTTC.

This clonotype was seen a handful of times. The genes are TRBV7-2 and TRBJ1-1, with no clear D. Germline V gene data show CDR1 as SGHTA and CDR2 as FQGNSA. V was cut by 6 bases and J by 1 base, with 3 bases left in between. The CDR3 has 11 residues. The CDR3 is CASSKNTEAFF. The CDR3 region has the DNA TGTGCCAGCAGTAAGAACACTGAAGCTTTCTTT. Using reference TRBV7-2 and TRBJ1-1 for the parts outside the CDR3, the full variable domain is GAGVSQSPSNKVTEKGKDVELRCDPISGHTALYWYRQSLGQGLEFLIYFQGNSAPDKSGLPSDRFSAERTGGSVSTLTIQRTQQEDSAVYLCASSKNTEAFFGQGTRLTVV.